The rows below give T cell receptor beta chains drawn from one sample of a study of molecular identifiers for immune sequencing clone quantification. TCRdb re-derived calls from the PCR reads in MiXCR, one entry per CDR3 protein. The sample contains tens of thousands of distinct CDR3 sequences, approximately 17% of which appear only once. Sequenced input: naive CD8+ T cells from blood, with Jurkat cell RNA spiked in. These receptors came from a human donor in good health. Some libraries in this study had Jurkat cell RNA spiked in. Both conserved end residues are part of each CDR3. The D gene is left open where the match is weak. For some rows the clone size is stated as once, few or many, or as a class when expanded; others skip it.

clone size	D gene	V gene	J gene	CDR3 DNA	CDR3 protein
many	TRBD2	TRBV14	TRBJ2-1	TGTGCCAGCAGCCCTGGACTAGCGAAGCAGTTCTTC	CASSPGLAKQFF
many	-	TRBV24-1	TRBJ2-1	TGTGCCACCAGTGATTCCCCTCGGGGCAGGGGCTCGGACAATGAGCAGTTCTTC	CATSDSPRGRGSDNEQFF
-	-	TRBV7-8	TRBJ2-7	TGTGCCAGCAGCCGCAGGTCGGACGAGCAGTACTTC	CASSRRSDEQYF
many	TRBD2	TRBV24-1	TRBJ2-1	TGTGCCACCAGTAGCTTAGCGGGCTCCTACAATGAGCAGTTCTTC	CATSSLAGSYNEQFF
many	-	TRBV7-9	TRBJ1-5	TGTGCCAGCAGCTTATCAGGGAATCAGCCCCAGCATTTT	CASSLSGNQPQHF
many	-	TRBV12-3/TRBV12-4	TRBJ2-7	TGTGCCAGCAGTCCGGACCGTTGGGAGCAGTACTTC	CASSPDRWEQYF
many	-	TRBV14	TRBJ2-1	TGTGCCAGCAGCCAATTCCAGAGCTCCTACAATGAGCAGTTCTTC	CASSQFQSSYNEQFF
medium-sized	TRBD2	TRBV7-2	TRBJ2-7	TGTGCCAGCAGCGCCGGACTAGCGAGAACCTACGAGCAGTACTTC	CASSAGLARTYEQYF
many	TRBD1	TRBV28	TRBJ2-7	TGTGCCAGCAGTTTTAGGAGCCCGGGACAGGGTTCGGCGAGGGGCTACGAGCAGTACTTC	CASSFRSPGQGSARGYEQYF
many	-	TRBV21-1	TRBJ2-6	TGTGCCAGCAGCAAAGCGACGGTGGGCGTCTCTTCTGGGGCCAACGTCCTGACTTTC	CASSKATVGVSSGANVLTF
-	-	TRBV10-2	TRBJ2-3	TGCGCCAGTAGAACCCTCGGGAGAGATACGCAGTATTTT	CASRTLGRDTQYF
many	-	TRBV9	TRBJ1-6	TGTGCCAGCAGCGTAGGTTGGGACTTTAATTCACCCCTCCACTTT	CASSVGWDFNSPLHF
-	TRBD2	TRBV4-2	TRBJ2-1	TGTGCCAGCAGCACACTAGCGGGAGGTGAGAATGAGCAGTTCTTC	CASSTLAGGENEQFF
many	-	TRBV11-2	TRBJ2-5	TGTGCCAGCCAATTGAGTATGCGGGCGCAAGAGACCCAGTACTTC	CASQLSMRAQETQYF
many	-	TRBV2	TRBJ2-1	TGTGCCAGCCAGGTTGAGACTAGTTCTTACAATGAGCAGTTCTTC	CASQVETSSYNEQFF
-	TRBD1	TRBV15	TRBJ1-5	TGTGCCACCAGCAGAGGCCGACAGGGTCAAACTCCCCAGCATTTT	CATSRGRQGQTPQHF
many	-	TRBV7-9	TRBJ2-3	TGTGCCAGCAGCACCCGACTGCAACCAGATACGCAGTATTTT	CASSTRLQPDTQYF
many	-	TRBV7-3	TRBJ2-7	TGTGCCAGCAGCTTAGGGGGGCCACTCTACGAGCAGTACTTC	CASSLGGPLYEQYF
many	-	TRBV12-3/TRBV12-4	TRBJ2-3	TGTGCCAGCAGCCTGACAGGGAGGAGCACAGATACGCAGTATTTT	CASSLTGRSTDTQYF
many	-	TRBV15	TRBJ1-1	TGTGCCACCAGCAGGGGTTGGAACACTGAAGCTTTCTTT	CATSRGWNTEAFF